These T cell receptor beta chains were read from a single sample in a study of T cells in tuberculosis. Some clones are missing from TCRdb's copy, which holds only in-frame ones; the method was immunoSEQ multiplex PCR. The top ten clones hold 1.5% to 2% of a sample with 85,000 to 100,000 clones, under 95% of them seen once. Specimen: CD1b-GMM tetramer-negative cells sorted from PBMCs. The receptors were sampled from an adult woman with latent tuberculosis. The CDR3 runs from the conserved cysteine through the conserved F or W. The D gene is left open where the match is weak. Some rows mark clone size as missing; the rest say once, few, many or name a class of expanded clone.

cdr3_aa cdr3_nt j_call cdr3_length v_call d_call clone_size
CASGLAIAGGSSYNEQFF TGTGCTAGTGGTTTGGCAATAGCGGGGGGGAGCTCCTACAATGAGCAGTTCTTC TRBJ2-1 18 TRBV12-5 TRBD2 .
CASSQGIGTGNEKLFF TGTGCCAGCAGCCAAGGGATCGGGACAGGAAATGAAAAACTGTTTTTT TRBJ1-4 16 TRBV4-2 TRBD1 few
CASSPLRGGVYEQYF TGTGCCAGCTCACCATTGCGGGGGGGGGTCTACGAGCAGTACTTC TRBJ2-7 15 TRBV18 TRBD2 .
CASRPDRGPPGRYGYTF TGTGCCAGTAGACCGGACAGGGGGCCTCCCGGGAGGTATGGCTACACCTTC TRBJ1-2 17 TRBV19 TRBD1 .
CASSLGQVNEKLFF TGTGCCAGCAGCTTGGGGCAGGTCAACGAAAAACTGTTTTTT TRBJ1-4 14 TRBV5-6 . .
CASSLDYQRGDTQYF TGTGCCAGCAGCTTGGACTATCAGAGAGGAGATACGCAGTATTTT TRBJ2-3 15 TRBV5-4 . .
CAWSGDYLKNIQYF TGTGCCTGGAGCGGGGACTACCTAAAAAACATTCAGTACTTC TRBJ2-4 14 TRBV30 TRBD2 .
CASSPSTGGGEKLFF TGTGCCAGCAGCCCATCGACAGGGGGAGGAGAAAAACTGTTTTTT TRBJ1-4 15 TRBV9 TRBD1 .
CASSDLRGSGNQPQHF TGTGCCAGCAGTGACCTGAGAGGGTCTGGCAATCAGCCCCAGCATTTT TRBJ1-5 16 TRBV6-1 . .
CASRRTGGSPGQLAKNIQYF TGTGCCAGTAGGAGGACAGGGGGCTCCCCGGGCCAATTAGCCAAAAACATTCAGTACTTC TRBJ2-4 20 TRBV19 TRBD1 .
CASGLGHGGAYGYTF TGTGCTAGTGGTTTGGGGCACGGCGGGGCTTATGGCTACACCTTC TRBJ1-2 15 TRBV12-5 . .
CASSASGQGIYGYTF TGTGCCAGCAGTGCCTCGGGACAGGGGATCTATGGCTACACCTTC TRBJ1-2 15 TRBV6-1 TRBD1 .
CSAHRTGGNQPQHF TGCAGCGCCCACAGGACAGGCGGGAATCAGCCCCAGCATTTT TRBJ1-5 14 TRBV29-1 TRBD1 .
CASSKESYEQYF TGTGCCAGCAGCAAGGAGTCCTACGAGCAGTACTTC TRBJ2-7 12 TRBV11-2 . .
CAWGQDNQPQHF TGTGCCTGGGGACAGGATAATCAGCCCCAGCATTTT TRBJ1-5 12 TRBV30 TRBD1 .
CASSTTPTRGRIYGYTF TGTGCCAGCAGTACAACACCTACGAGGGGGCGAATCTATGGCTACACCTTC TRBJ1-2 17 TRBV27 TRBD1 .
CASSVIQETQYF TGCGCCAGCAGTGTTATCCAAGAGACCCAGTACTTC TRBJ2-5 12 TRBV10-2 . .
CATSRKTVNTEAFF TGTGCCACCAGCAGGAAGACAGTGAACACTGAAGCTTTCTTT TRBJ1-1 14 TRBV15 . .
CASSLIVSGTNTGELFF TGTGCCAGCAGTTTAATCGTTTCGGGGACGAACACCGGGGAGCTGTTTTTT TRBJ2-2 17 TRBV28 . once
CSVEEPGLYYGYTF TGCAGCGTTGAGGAGCCGGGACTCTACTATGGCTACACCTTC TRBJ1-2 14 TRBV29-1 . .
CASSYGLNNNEQFF TGTGCCAGCAGTTACGGCTTAAATAACAATGAGCAGTTCTTC TRBJ2-1 14 TRBV6-6 . .
CASSQANRGSSYNSPLHF TGCGCCAGCAGCCAAGCTAACAGGGGGAGCTCCTATAATTCACCCCTCCACTTT TRBJ1-6 18 TRBV4-1 TRBD1 .
CASSDRPGFPLHF TGTGCCAGCAGTGACCGACCAGGGTTTCCCCTCCACTTT TRBJ1-6 13 TRBV6-1 . .
CATSRAPDRGRETQYF TGTGCCACCAGCAGAGCCCCGGACAGGGGGCGAGAGACCCAGTACTTC TRBJ2-5 16 TRBV15 TRBD1 .
CASSVPGNEQFF TGCGCCAGCAGTGTCCCCGGGAATGAGCAGTTCTTC TRBJ2-1 12 TRBV5-1 . .
CASSLGAPQGAPQETQYF TGTGCTAGCAGCTTAGGGGCCCCACAGGGGGCCCCACAAGAGACCCAGTACTTC TRBJ2-5 18 TRBV7-7 TRBD1 .
CASSLDRGPSTDTQYF TGTGCCAGCAGCCTCGACAGGGGGCCTAGCACAGATACGCAGTATTTT TRBJ2-3 16 TRBV6-6 TRBD1 .
CASSQAPDGTGNQPQHF TGTGCCAGCAGTCAAGCCCCGGACGGGACAGGGAATCAGCCCCAGCATTTT TRBJ1-5 17 TRBV6-1 TRBD1 once
CASLQGALAKNIQYF TGTGCCAGCTTACAGGGGGCCCTAGCCAAAAACATTCAGTACTTC TRBJ2-4 15 TRBV6-8 TRBD1 .